The T cell receptor beta chain under discussion was sequenced for a study of cytotoxic CD8 clonotypes in ibrutinib-treated CLL. Assay used: immunoSEQ multiplex PCR; TCRdb lists only in-frame clones, some missing. The table has about 160,000 clones, approximately 77% seen once; the top ten hold 2% to 2.5%. The CDR3 runs to 15 residues. The V segment lost 2 bases and the J segment 4 bases; nucleotides outside the gene matches: 5. Per the germline V gene, CDR1 is SGDLS and CDR2 is YYNGEE. The sample in question was PBMCs, obtained after 12 months of ibrutinib treatment. The chain links TRBV9 to TRBJ2-3; TRBD1 matches 9 bases. The receptor was isolated from a human donor with chronic lymphocytic leukemia. The CDR3 reads CASSVGDRAADTQYF. CDR3 DNA sequence: TGTGCCAGCAGCGTCGGGGACAGGGCAGCAGATACGCAGTATTTT.